The rows below give T cell receptor beta chains drawn from one sample of a study of shared clonotypes between healthy human individuals. TCRdb's copy holds only in-frame clones and misses some; the assay was immunoSEQ multiplex PCR. The data hold 1.5 million to 1.9 million clones, with 95% to 99% observed a single time. Material for sequencing was naive CD4+ T cells sorted from blood. These TCRs come from a man aged 25 to 40 in good health. The CDR3 runs from the conserved cysteine through the conserved F or W. Each record gives: D gene, V gene, J gene, clone size, CDR3 protein, CDR3 DNA. A D gene is named only where the DNA matches it firmly. Only some rows state a clone size, as once, few, many or a class for expanded clones.

D gene: TRBD2; V gene: TRBV10-3; J gene: TRBJ2-7; clone size: NA; CDR3 protein: CAISEPTSGSYEQYF; CDR3 DNA: TGTGCCATCAGTGAGCCTACTAGCGGATCCTACGAGCAGTACTTC
D gene: TRBD1; V gene: TRBV4-2; J gene: TRBJ2-3; clone size: once; CDR3 protein: CASSHPDRTDTQYF; CDR3 DNA: TGTGCCAGCAGCCACCCGGACAGGACAGATACGCAGTATTTT
D gene: NA; V gene: TRBV25-1; J gene: TRBJ2-7; clone size: NA; CDR3 protein: CASSDWKGGKEQYF; CDR3 DNA: TGTGCCAGCAGTGATTGGAAGGGCGGTAAGGAGCAGTACTTC
D gene: NA; V gene: TRBV5-6; J gene: TRBJ2-3; clone size: NA; CDR3 protein: CASSLGPSTDTQYF; CDR3 DNA: TGTGCCAGCAGCCTCGGACCGAGCACAGATACGCAGTATTTT
D gene: TRBD1; V gene: TRBV25-1; J gene: TRBJ2-7; clone size: NA; CDR3 protein: CASSGLNGTGRPREQYF; CDR3 DNA: TGTGCCAGCAGTGGGTTAAATGGGACAGGGAGGCCTCGGGAGCAGTACTTC
D gene: TRBD1; V gene: TRBV10-1; J gene: TRBJ2-3; clone size: NA; CDR3 protein: CASSSDRARADTQYF; CDR3 DNA: TGCGCCAGCAGCTCCGACAGGGCAAGGGCAGATACGCAGTATTTT
D gene: NA; V gene: TRBV28; J gene: TRBJ2-1; clone size: NA; CDR3 protein: CASSGGGIQSNEQFF; CDR3 DNA: TGTGCCAGCTCCGGGGGCGGGATTCAGTCCAATGAGCAGTTCTTC
D gene: TRBD1; V gene: TRBV15; J gene: TRBJ2-3; clone size: NA; CDR3 protein: CATSRGQGSGDTQYF; CDR3 DNA: TGTGCCACCAGCAGGGGACAGGGGAGCGGAGATACGCAGTATTTT
D gene: NA; V gene: TRBV7-9; J gene: TRBJ1-2; clone size: NA; CDR3 protein: CASSPRGGDYGYTF; CDR3 DNA: TGTGCCAGCAGCCCGCGAGGAGGGGACTATGGCTACACCTTC
D gene: NA; V gene: TRBV11-3; J gene: TRBJ2-2; clone size: NA; CDR3 protein: CASSRSPLAPGELFF; CDR3 DNA: TGTGCCAGCAGCCGCTCCCCCCTAGCGCCCGGGGAGCTGTTTTTT
D gene: TRBD1; V gene: TRBV7-2; J gene: TRBJ1-5; clone size: NA; CDR3 protein: CASSPTRSTGIGAQHF; CDR3 DNA: TGTGCCAGCAGCCCAACTCGATCGACAGGGATCGGAGCCCAGCATTTT
D gene: NA; V gene: TRBV30; J gene: TRBJ1-2; clone size: NA; CDR3 protein: CAWSLQGWYGYTF; CDR3 DNA: TGTGCCTGGAGTTTACAGGGATGGTATGGCTACACCTTC
D gene: NA; V gene: TRBV7-3; J gene: TRBJ2-7; clone size: NA; CDR3 protein: CASSETPLEPYEQYF; CDR3 DNA: TGTGCCAGCAGCGAAACGCCTCTAGAACCCTACGAGCAGTACTTC
D gene: TRBD2; V gene: TRBV28; J gene: TRBJ2-2; clone size: NA; CDR3 protein: CASSSPGPGLAGKNTGELFF; CDR3 DNA: TGTGCCAGCAGTTCCCCCGGTCCGGGACTAGCGGGAAAGAACACCGGGGAGCTGTTTTTT
D gene: TRBD1; V gene: TRBV5-4; J gene: TRBJ2-7; clone size: NA; CDR3 protein: CASSPVRDRGLYEQYF; CDR3 DNA: TGTGCCAGCAGCCCGGTACGGGACAGGGGTCTCTACGAGCAGTACTTC
D gene: NA; V gene: TRBV6-5; J gene: TRBJ2-7; clone size: NA; CDR3 protein: CASRGTATYEQYF; CDR3 DNA: TGTGCCAGCAGGGGGACGGCAACCTACGAGCAGTACTTC
D gene: TRBD2; V gene: TRBV6-5; J gene: TRBJ2-5; clone size: NA; CDR3 protein: CASSYTSGSFVQYF; CDR3 DNA: TGTGCCAGCAGTTATACTAGCGGGAGTTTTGTGCAGTACTTC
D gene: NA; V gene: TRBV7-2; J gene: TRBJ2-3; clone size: NA; CDR3 protein: CASRNWVAATDTQYF; CDR3 DNA: TGTGCCAGCAGGAACTGGGTGGCGGCTACAGATACGCAGTATTTT
D gene: NA; V gene: TRBV12-5; J gene: TRBJ2-3; clone size: NA; CDR3 protein: CASGSGEVEADTQYF; CDR3 DNA: TGTGCTAGTGGTTCGGGGGAGGTCGAGGCAGATACGCAGTATTTT
D gene: TRBD2; V gene: TRBV18; J gene: TRBJ2-1; clone size: NA; CDR3 protein: CASSPFSGGSQGEQFF; CDR3 DNA: TGTGCCAGCTCACCCTTTTCGGGAGGGTCCCAAGGGGAGCAGTTCTTC
D gene: NA; V gene: TRBV29-1; J gene: TRBJ2-1; clone size: NA; CDR3 protein: CSAGSSYNEQFF; CDR3 DNA: TGCAGCGCGGGGAGCTCCTACAATGAGCAGTTCTTC
D gene: NA; V gene: TRBV6-5; J gene: TRBJ1-2; clone size: NA; CDR3 protein: CASSYPNSPRGYTF; CDR3 DNA: TGTGCCAGCAGTTACCCCAACAGCCCTCGAGGCTACACCTTC
D gene: NA; V gene: TRBV2; J gene: TRBJ1-1; clone size: NA; CDR3 protein: CASRTTTEAFF; CDR3 DNA: TGTGCCAGCAGGACAACGACTGAAGCTTTCTTT
D gene: TRBD2; V gene: TRBV11-2; J gene: TRBJ2-4; clone size: NA; CDR3 protein: CASSLGLAGVAKNIQYF; CDR3 DNA: TGTGCCAGCAGCTTAGGTCTAGCGGGAGTGGCCAAAAACATTCAGTACTTC
D gene: NA; V gene: TRBV29-1; J gene: TRBJ1-3; clone size: NA; CDR3 protein: CSVGGPGNTIYF; CDR3 DNA: TGCAGCGTGGGAGGTCCTGGAAACACCATATATTTT
D gene: NA; V gene: TRBV10-1; J gene: TRBJ2-7; clone size: NA; CDR3 protein: CASSGGHYNSYEQYF; CDR3 DNA: TGCGCCAGCAGTGGGGGACACTATAACTCCTACGAGCAGTACTTC
D gene: TRBD1; V gene: TRBV5-6; J gene: TRBJ2-5; clone size: NA; CDR3 protein: CASSLDRGETQYF; CDR3 DNA: TGTGCCAGCAGCTTGGACAGGGGAGAGACCCAGTACTTC
D gene: TRBD2; V gene: TRBV6-4; J gene: TRBJ2-1; clone size: NA; CDR3 protein: CASSPSGSGASYNEQFF; CDR3 DNA: TGTGCCAGCAGCCCGAGTGGGAGCGGGGCCTCCTACAATGAGCAGTTCTTC
D gene: NA; V gene: TRBV27; J gene: TRBJ2-7; clone size: NA; CDR3 protein: CASSFGRTAAMLGEQYF; CDR3 DNA: TGTGCCAGCAGTTTTGGAAGGACAGCGGCGATGTTGGGCGAGCAGTACTTC
D gene: NA; V gene: TRBV6-5; J gene: TRBJ2-2; clone size: NA; CDR3 protein: CASSYSWNGELFF; CDR3 DNA: TGTGCCAGCAGTTACTCGTGGAACGGGGAGCTGTTTTTT
D gene: NA; V gene: TRBV11-3; J gene: TRBJ2-7; clone size: NA; CDR3 protein: CASSLHGTEGEQYF; CDR3 DNA: TGTGCCAGCAGCTTACATGGGACCGAGGGCGAGCAGTACTTC
D gene: NA; V gene: TRBV28; J gene: TRBJ1-2; clone size: NA; CDR3 protein: CASRTTLYGYTF; CDR3 DNA: TGTGCCAGCAGAACAACTCTCTATGGCTACACCTTC
D gene: NA; V gene: TRBV7-2; J gene: TRBJ2-3; clone size: NA; CDR3 protein: CASSFSGADTQYF; CDR3 DNA: TGTGCCAGCAGCTTCTCAGGGGCAGATACGCAGTATTTT
D gene: TRBD1; V gene: TRBV19; J gene: TRBJ2-5; clone size: NA; CDR3 protein: CASSIFGTVGETQYF; CDR3 DNA: TGTGCCAGTAGTATTTTTGGGACAGTGGGAGAGACCCAGTACTTC
D gene: NA; V gene: TRBV5-1; J gene: TRBJ1-1; clone size: NA; CDR3 protein: CASSPGTRNTEAFF; CDR3 DNA: TGCGCCAGCAGCCCAGGGACACGTAACACTGAAGCTTTCTTT
D gene: NA; V gene: TRBV2; J gene: TRBJ1-1; clone size: NA; CDR3 protein: CASSRGSRTEAFF; CDR3 DNA: TGTGCCAGCAGTCGGGGGTCAAGGACTGAAGCTTTCTTT
D gene: NA; V gene: TRBV11-2; J gene: TRBJ2-1; clone size: NA; CDR3 protein: CASSLGRTSSEQFF; CDR3 DNA: TGTGCCAGCAGCTTAGGCCGAACTAGTTCTGAGCAGTTCTTC
D gene: TRBD2; V gene: TRBV6-1; J gene: TRBJ2-7; clone size: NA; CDR3 protein: CATLFSGSQPYEQYF; CDR3 DNA: TGTGCCACCCTCTTTAGCGGGAGTCAACCCTACGAGCAGTACTTC
D gene: NA; V gene: TRBV18; J gene: TRBJ1-1; clone size: NA; CDR3 protein: CASSRAGTNTEAFF; CDR3 DNA: TGTGCCAGCTCACGGGCAGGGACTAACACTGAAGCTTTCTTT
D gene: NA; V gene: TRBV5-4; J gene: TRBJ2-5; clone size: NA; CDR3 protein: CASSHFTAYRSQETQYF; CDR3 DNA: TGTGCCAGCAGCCATTTCACGGCATACAGGTCCCAAGAGACCCAGTACTTC
D gene: NA; V gene: TRBV7-8; J gene: TRBJ1-5; clone size: once; CDR3 protein: CASSSLGVGVGNQPQHF; CDR3 DNA: TGTGCCAGCAGCTCCCTGGGGGTAGGGGTTGGGAATCAGCCCCAGCATTTT
D gene: TRBD1; V gene: TRBV4-1; J gene: TRBJ1-3; clone size: NA; CDR3 protein: CASRNPTDRADSGNTIYF; CDR3 DNA: TGCGCCAGCAGGAACCCGACAGACAGGGCGGATTCTGGAAACACCATATATTTT
D gene: TRBD1; V gene: TRBV25-1; J gene: TRBJ1-1; clone size: NA; CDR3 protein: CASSVHRTGWNTEAFF; CDR3 DNA: TGTGCCAGCAGTGTACACAGGACAGGGTGGAACACTGAAGCTTTCTTT
D gene: NA; V gene: TRBV6-1; J gene: TRBJ2-3; clone size: once; CDR3 protein: CASSDGLSTDTQYF; CDR3 DNA: TGTGCCAGCAGTGATGGACTTAGCACAGATACGCAGTATTTT
D gene: NA; V gene: TRBV5-1; J gene: TRBJ1-2; clone size: NA; CDR3 protein: CASSLGRGSYGYTF; CDR3 DNA: TGCGCCAGCAGCCTAGGCCGGGGTAGCTATGGCTACACCTTC
D gene: NA; V gene: TRBV5-1; J gene: TRBJ1-1; clone size: NA; CDR3 protein: CASSPGTNQLAFF; CDR3 DNA: TGCGCCAGCAGCCCAGGGACCAACCAGCTAGCTTTCTTT
D gene: NA; V gene: TRBV28; J gene: TRBJ2-7; clone size: NA; CDR3 protein: CASKTRTGPYEQYF; CDR3 DNA: TGTGCCAGTAAGACTAGGACAGGACCCTACGAGCAGTACTTC
D gene: NA; V gene: TRBV30; J gene: TRBJ2-1; clone size: NA; CDR3 protein: CAWSIGRSYNEQFF; CDR3 DNA: TGTGCCTGGAGTATCGGCCGATCCTACAATGAGCAGTTCTTC
D gene: TRBD2; V gene: TRBV5-1; J gene: TRBJ2-3; clone size: NA; CDR3 protein: CASRSGTSGSGRDTQYF; CDR3 DNA: TGCGCCAGCAGATCCGGGACTAGCGGGAGCGGAAGGGATACGCAGTATTTT
D gene: NA; V gene: TRBV9; J gene: TRBJ2-1; clone size: NA; CDR3 protein: CASSVTADPYRNEQFF; CDR3 DNA: TGTGCCAGCAGCGTAACCGCGGACCCTTACCGCAATGAGCAGTTCTTC
D gene: NA; V gene: TRBV2; J gene: TRBJ1-1; clone size: once; CDR3 protein: CASMPRGPNTEAFF; CDR3 DNA: TGTGCCAGCATGCCCAGGGGACCGAACACTGAAGCTTTCTTT
D gene: NA; V gene: TRBV19; J gene: TRBJ2-7; clone size: NA; CDR3 protein: CASSPTRTVYEQYF; CDR3 DNA: TGTGCCAGTAGTCCCACCAGGACAGTCTACGAGCAGTACTTC
D gene: TRBD2; V gene: TRBV15; J gene: TRBJ2-1; clone size: NA; CDR3 protein: CAITGTSGSDEQFF; CDR3 DNA: TGTGCCATCACCGGGACTAGCGGGAGCGATGAGCAGTTCTTC
D gene: TRBD2; V gene: TRBV14; J gene: TRBJ2-3; clone size: NA; CDR3 protein: CASSQIRLAGTDTQYF; CDR3 DNA: TGTGCCAGCAGCCAAATAAGACTAGCGGGCACAGATACGCAGTATTTT
D gene: NA; V gene: TRBV28; J gene: TRBJ2-7; clone size: NA; CDR3 protein: CASSFRRQKEYF; CDR3 DNA: TGTGCCAGCAGTTTCCGCCGACAGAAAGAGTACTTC
D gene: NA; V gene: TRBV7-2; J gene: TRBJ1-2; clone size: NA; CDR3 protein: CASSRGGTRANYGYTF; CDR3 DNA: TGTGCCAGTTCGCGTGGCGGAACCCGAGCTAACTATGGCTACACCTTC
D gene: TRBD1; V gene: TRBV9; J gene: TRBJ2-2; clone size: once; CDR3 protein: CASSFGGQENTGELFF; CDR3 DNA: TGTGCCAGCAGCTTTGGTGGACAGGAGAACACCGGGGAGCTGTTTTTT
D gene: NA; V gene: TRBV28; J gene: TRBJ2-7; clone size: NA; CDR3 protein: CASRERVSYEQYF; CDR3 DNA: TGTGCCAGCAGGGAACGAGTCTCCTACGAGCAGTACTTC
D gene: NA; V gene: TRBV19; J gene: TRBJ2-7; clone size: NA; CDR3 protein: CASSLTPYEQYF; CDR3 DNA: TGTGCCAGTAGTCTAACCCCCTACGAGCAGTACTTC